This T cell receptor beta chain was retrieved from a study of T cells after yellow fever vaccination. Findings and limits, study-wide: Weaker overall, the secondary response nonetheless peaked faster (day 5 versus 15).

CDR1 is LGHNA, CDR2 YSLEER, per germline. The V and J ends lost 4 bases and 6 bases respectively, with 11 bases between them. This CDR3 spans 13 amino acids. One entry per CDR3 protein results from TCRdb running MiXCR on the 5' RACE reads. In the table there are about 99,000 distinct CDR3 sequences, under 7% of which are singletons. This clonotype was observed a few times. The antigen is undetermined. The receptor was derived from a man aged 18 to 29 who received the YFV17D yellow fever vaccine. The chain is built from TRBV4-3 and TRBJ2-3; D unclear. The source was CD8+ T cells sorted from PBMCs, collected 10 days after the yellow fever booster vaccination. In DNA, the CDR3 is TGCGCCAGCAGCCGAGACTCCCCCGATACGCAGTATTTT. The encoded protein is CASSRDSPDTQYF.